One and the same sample provided the 14 T cell receptor beta chains below, sequenced in a study of blood T cell repertoires in COVID-19. Assay used: immunoSEQ multiplex PCR; TCRdb lists only in-frame clones, some missing. Of 130,000 to 150,000 clones listed, approximately 80% are singletons. The source material was peripheral blood. Receptors were obtained from a woman in her 50s with acute or convalescent COVID-19.

The chain combines TRBV19 with TRBJ1-2, with D possibly matching TRBD1 (5 bases). CDR3 length equals 14 residues. V lost 6 bases and J 4 bases, leaving 15 bases between the germline ends. Germline lookup yields CDR1 LNHDA and CDR2 SQIVND (reference sequence). CDR3 protein: CASRGGTDLYGYTF. CDR3 in DNA: TGTGCCAGTAGGGGAGGGACGGACCTCTATGGCTACACCTTC.

The gene calls are TRBV7-8 and TRBJ2-5; perhaps TRBD1 as D (5 bases). Germline CDR1 reads SGHVS; CDR2 reads FQNEAQ. V lost 5 bases, J lost 5 bases, and 9 bases lay in between. This CDR3 is 12 amino acids long. CDR3 coding DNA: TGTGCCAGCAGCCAATCAGGGGAGACCCAGTACTTC. This gives the protein CASSQSGETQYF.

This chain links TRBV13 with TRBJ1-4, with TRBD1 as a possible D gene (5 bases). This CDR3 spans 15 amino acids. Germline CDR1 and CDR2: PRHDT and FYEKMQ (reference sequence). V dropped 5 bases and J dropped 8 bases, with 18 bases sitting between them. In nucleotides, the CDR3 is TGTGCCAGCAGCCCCGCGGGGCCGGGGTCAGAAAAACTGTTTTTT. Encoded protein: CASSPAGPGSEKLFF.

This clone was counted a few times. The V and J genes are TRBV28 and TRBJ1-3; D possibly corresponds to TRBD1 (5 bases). The V end lost 5 bases, the J end lost 0 bases, and 11 bases lay between the germline ends. Germline loops: CDR1 MDHEN, CDR2 SYDVKM. This CDR3 is built from 15 residues. The CDR3 here is CASSPSGGSGNTIYF. The CDR3 region has the DNA TGTGCCAGCAGTCCTTCCGGGGGCTCTGGAAACACCATATATTTT.

The rearrangement joins TRBV18 to TRBJ2-1; 8 nucleotides match TRBD1. Germline assignment: CDR1 KGHSH and CDR2 LQKENI. The CDR3 is made up of 15 amino acids. V dropped 4 bases and J dropped 2; count of bases not matched to a gene: 4. For the CDR3, the DNA is TGTGCCAGCTCACTACAGGGGGTGCCCTACAATGAGCAGTTCTTC. Protein sequence: CASSLQGVPYNEQFF.

This chain joins TRBV19 and TRBJ1-5, with D uncertain. The CDR3 runs to 15 residues. Trimming stripped 5 bases from V and 0 bases from J, with 11 bases between. Germline CDR1 LNHDA, CDR2 SQIVND (reference sequence). The CDR3 protein is CASSVHILSNQPQHF. CDR3 coding DNA: TGTGCCAGTAGTGTTCATATACTTAGCAATCAGCCCCAGCATTTT.

J is TRBJ1-6 and V is TRBV5-4, with D possibly being TRBD1 (5 bases). V shed 4 bases and J shed 5 bases, with 13 bases lying between them. Germline V gene sequence: CDR1 SGHNT, CDR2 YYREEE (reference sequence). CDR3 length: 15 residues. The CDR3 spells CASSPSEGHNSPLHF. The CDR3 region has the DNA TGTGCCAGCAGCCCCTCGGAGGGGCATAATTCACCCCTCCACTTT.

The rearrangement uses TRBV27 and TRBJ2-1; 7 positions agree with TRBD2. This CDR3 region has 15 residues. Germline CDR1 is MNHEY and CDR2 is SMNVEV (reference sequence). The trim removed 8 bases at V and 0 bases at J, leaving 7 bases unmatched. CDR3 DNA: TGTGCCAGCTGCGGCTTAGCGGGCTCCTACAATGAGCAGTTCTTC. As protein: CASCGLAGSYNEQFF.

The chain couples TRBV12-5 to TRBJ2-7; TRBD1 is a possible D gene (7 bases). CDR1 and CDR2 from the germline V gene are LGHNT and FRNRAP. The CDR3 covers 15 residues. V was shortened by 7 bases and J by 0 bases, with 16 bases between the two germline ends. CDR3 in amino acids: CASAQGDSSSYEQYF. CDR3 sequence (DNA): TGTGCTAGTGCCCAGGGGGACTCGAGCTCCTACGAGCAGTACTTC.

In this sample, this clone turned up a few times. The chain combines TRBV6-2 or TRBV6-3 with TRBJ1-6, with D possibly matching TRBD1 (5 bases). Germline V lookup: CDR1 MNHEY, CDR2 SVGEGT. The V end lost 5 bases, the J end lost 9 bases, and 11 bases lay between the germline ends. CDR3 length equals 13 residues. CDR3 sequence: CASSGGVASPLHF. As DNA, the CDR3 is TGTGCCAGCAGTGGAGGGGTTGCTTCACCCCTCCACTTT.

The CDR3 loop is CASRSTGTRMEETQYF. CDR3 DNA: TGTGCCAGCAGATCGACCGGGACTAGAATGGAAGAGACCCAGTACTTC. V and J are TRBV11-2 and TRBJ2-5, with 8 nucleotides matching TRBD2. CDR3 length equals 16 residues. CDR1 and CDR2 (germline): SGHAT, FQNNGV. Trimming at V came to 6 bases and at J to 3 bases, leaving 12 bases not matched to a gene.

The chain has TRBV19 and TRBJ1-5; D call uncertain. Looked up from germline, CDR1 is LNHDA and CDR2 is SQIVND (reference sequence). The CDR3 has 13 residues. Deletions cut 5 bases from V and 4 bases from J, with 9 bases between. CDR3 protein: CASSSSLNQPQHF. For the CDR3, the DNA is TGTGCCAGTAGTTCGTCTCTAAATCAGCCCCAGCATTTT.

The chain joins TRBV6-5 to TRBJ1-1; D is unclear. This CDR3 region has 14 residues. Trimming shortened V by 7 bases and J by 0 bases, and 12 bases separated the two germline ends. Germline V gene lookup returns CDR1 MNHEY and CDR2 SVGAGI. Here the CDR3 reads CASTTSGLNTEAFF. The CDR3 bases are TGTGCCAGCACTACTTCGGGTCTGAACACTGAAGCTTTCTTT.

This clone was counted once. The chain couples TRBV24-1 to TRBJ1-1; 9 nucleotides agree with TRBD1. The CDR3 is made up of 15 amino acids. Unmatched junction bases numbered 5, after V lost 4 bases and J lost 3 bases. The germline V gene encodes CDR1 KGHDR and CDR2 SFDVKD. The CDR3 spells CATSDNTGGHTEAFF. In DNA form, the CDR3 reads TGTGCCACCAGTGACAATACAGGGGGCCACACTGAAGCTTTCTTT.